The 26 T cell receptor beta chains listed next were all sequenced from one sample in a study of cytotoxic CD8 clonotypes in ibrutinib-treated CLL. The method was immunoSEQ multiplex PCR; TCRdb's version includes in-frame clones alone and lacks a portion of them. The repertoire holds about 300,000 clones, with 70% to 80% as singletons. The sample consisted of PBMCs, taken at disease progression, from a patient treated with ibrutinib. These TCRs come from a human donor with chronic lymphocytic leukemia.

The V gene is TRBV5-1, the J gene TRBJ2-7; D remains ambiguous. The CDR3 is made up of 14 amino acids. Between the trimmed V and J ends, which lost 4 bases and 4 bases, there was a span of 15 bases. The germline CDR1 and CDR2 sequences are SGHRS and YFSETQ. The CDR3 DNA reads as TGCGCCAGCAGCGACCAGTTCAATTCTTACGAGCAGTACTTC. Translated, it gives CASSDQFNSYEQYF.

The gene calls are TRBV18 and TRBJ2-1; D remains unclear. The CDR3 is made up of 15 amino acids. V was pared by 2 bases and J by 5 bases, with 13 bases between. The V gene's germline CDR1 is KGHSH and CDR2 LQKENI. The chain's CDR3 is CASSPKVRADNEQFF. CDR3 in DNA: TGTGCCAGCTCACCAAAAGTAAGGGCAGACAATGAGCAGTTCTTC.

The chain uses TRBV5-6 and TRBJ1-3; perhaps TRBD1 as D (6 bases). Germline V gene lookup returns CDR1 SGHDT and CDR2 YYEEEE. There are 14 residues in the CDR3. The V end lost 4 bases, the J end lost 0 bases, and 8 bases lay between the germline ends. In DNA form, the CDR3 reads TGTGCCAGCAGCATACAGGGCTCTGGAAACACCATATATTTT. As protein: CASSIQGSGNTIYF.

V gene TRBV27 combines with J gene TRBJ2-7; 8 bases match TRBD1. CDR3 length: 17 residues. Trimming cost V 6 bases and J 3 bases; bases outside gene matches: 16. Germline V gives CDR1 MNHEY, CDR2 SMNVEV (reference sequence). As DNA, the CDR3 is TGTGCCAGCAGCCACACCAGGACAGGGCCGAGCCACTACGAGCAGTACTTC. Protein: CASSHTRTGPSHYEQYF.

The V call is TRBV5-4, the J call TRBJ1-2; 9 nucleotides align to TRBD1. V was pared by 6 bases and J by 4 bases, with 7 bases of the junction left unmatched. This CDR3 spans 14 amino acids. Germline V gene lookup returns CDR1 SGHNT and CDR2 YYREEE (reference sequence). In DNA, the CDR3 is TGTGCCAGCAACCTACAGGGGGCCCCCTATGGCTACACCTTC. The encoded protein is CASNLQGAPYGYTF.

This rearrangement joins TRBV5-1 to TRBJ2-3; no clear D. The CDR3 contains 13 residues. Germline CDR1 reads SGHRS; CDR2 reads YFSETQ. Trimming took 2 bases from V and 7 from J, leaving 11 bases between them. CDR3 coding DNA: TGCGCCAGCAGCTTCTCGAGATATTATACGCAGTATTTT. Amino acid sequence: CASSFSRYYTQYF.

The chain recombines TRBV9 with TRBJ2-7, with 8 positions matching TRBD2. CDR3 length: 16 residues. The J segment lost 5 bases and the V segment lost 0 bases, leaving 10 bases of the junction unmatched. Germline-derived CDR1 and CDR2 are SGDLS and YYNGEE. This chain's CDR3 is CASSVGRGLEADEQYF. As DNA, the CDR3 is TGTGCCAGCAGCGTAGGCCGGGGACTAGAAGCTGACGAGCAGTACTTC. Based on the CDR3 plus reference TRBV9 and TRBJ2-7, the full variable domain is DSGVTQTPKHLITATGQRVTLRCSPRSGDLSVYWYQQSLDQGLQFLIQYYNGEERAKGNILERFSAQQFPDLHSELNLSSLELGDSALYFCASSVGRGLEADEQYFGPGTRLTVT.

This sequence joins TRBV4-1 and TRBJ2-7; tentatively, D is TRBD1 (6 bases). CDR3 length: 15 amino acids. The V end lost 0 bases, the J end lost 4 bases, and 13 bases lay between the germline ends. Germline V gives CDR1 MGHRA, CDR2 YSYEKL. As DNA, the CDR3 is TGCGCCAGCAGCCAAGAAAGAGGGGGAGAGTACGAGCAGTACTTC. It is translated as CASSQERGGEYEQYF.

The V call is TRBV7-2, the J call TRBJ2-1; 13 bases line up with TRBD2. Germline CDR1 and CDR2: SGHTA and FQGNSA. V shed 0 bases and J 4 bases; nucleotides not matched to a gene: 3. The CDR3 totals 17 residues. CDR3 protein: CASSLAGLAGAYNEQFF. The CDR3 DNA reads TGTGCCAGCAGCTTAGCTGGACTAGCGGGGGCATACAATGAGCAGTTCTTC.

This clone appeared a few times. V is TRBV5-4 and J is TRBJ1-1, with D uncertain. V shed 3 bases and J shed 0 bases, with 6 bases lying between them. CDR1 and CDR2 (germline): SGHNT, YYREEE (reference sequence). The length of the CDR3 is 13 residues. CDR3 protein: CASSSLMNTEAFF. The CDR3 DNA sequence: TGTGCCAGCAGCTCCTTGATGAACACTGAAGCTTTCTTT.

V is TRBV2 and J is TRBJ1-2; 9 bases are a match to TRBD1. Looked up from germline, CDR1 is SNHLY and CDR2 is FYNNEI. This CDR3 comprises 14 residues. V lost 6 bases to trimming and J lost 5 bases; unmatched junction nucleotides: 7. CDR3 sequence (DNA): TGTGCCAGCAGGGCGGGACAGGGAGTGTATGGCTACACCTTC. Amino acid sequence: CASRAGQGVYGYTF.

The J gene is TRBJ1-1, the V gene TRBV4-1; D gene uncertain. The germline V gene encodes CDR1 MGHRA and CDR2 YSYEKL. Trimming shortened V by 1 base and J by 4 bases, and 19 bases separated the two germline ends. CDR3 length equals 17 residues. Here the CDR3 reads CASSQVGAGSPSTEAFF. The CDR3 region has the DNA TGCGCCAGCAGCCAAGTAGGCGCGGGGTCCCCTAGCACTGAAGCTTTCTTT.

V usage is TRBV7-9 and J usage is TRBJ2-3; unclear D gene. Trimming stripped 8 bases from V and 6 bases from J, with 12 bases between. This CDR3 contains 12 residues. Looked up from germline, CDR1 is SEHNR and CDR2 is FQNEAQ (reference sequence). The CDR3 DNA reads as TGTGCCAGCCCATCACCCGGCGATACGCAGTATTTT. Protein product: CASPSPGDTQYF.

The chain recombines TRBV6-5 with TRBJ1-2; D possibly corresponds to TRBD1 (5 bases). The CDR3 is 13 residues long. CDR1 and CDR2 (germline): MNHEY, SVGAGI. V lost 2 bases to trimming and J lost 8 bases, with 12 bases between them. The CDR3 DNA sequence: TGTGCCAGCAGTTACCCCACGGGACGGGGCTACACCTTC. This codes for CASSYPTGRGYTF.

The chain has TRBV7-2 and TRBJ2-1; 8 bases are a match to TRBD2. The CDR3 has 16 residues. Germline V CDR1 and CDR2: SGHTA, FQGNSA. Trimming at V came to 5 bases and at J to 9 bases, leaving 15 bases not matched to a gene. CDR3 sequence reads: CASSPRGGDSYGEQFF. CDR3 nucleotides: TGTGCCAGCAGCCCCCGGGGGGGGGACTCCTACGGTGAGCAGTTCTTC.

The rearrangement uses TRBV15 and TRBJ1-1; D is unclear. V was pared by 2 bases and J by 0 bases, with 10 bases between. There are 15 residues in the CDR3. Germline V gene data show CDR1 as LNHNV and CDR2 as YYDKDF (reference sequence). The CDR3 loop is CATSRHFTMNTEAFF. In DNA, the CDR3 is TGTGCCACCAGCAGACATTTCACTATGAACACTGAAGCTTTCTTT.

The CDR3 sequence is CATSRDRGEQFF. Written as DNA, the CDR3 is TGTGCCACCAGCAGAGATCGGGGCGAGCAGTTCTTC. This chain links TRBV15 with TRBJ2-1, with D perhaps given as TRBD1 or TRBD2 (5 bases each). The CDR3 consists of 12 residues. Germline-derived CDR1 and CDR2 are LNHNV and YYDKDF (reference sequence). Trimming shortened V by 0 bases and J by 10 bases, and 7 bases separated the two germline ends. The complete variable domain, with remaining parts taken from reference TRBV15 and TRBJ2-1, reads DAMVIQNPRYQVTQFGKPVTLSCSQTLNHNVMYWYQQKSSQAPKLLFHYYDKDFNNEADTPDNFQSRRPNTSFCFLDIRSPGLGDTAMYLCATSRDRGEQFFGPGTRLTVL.

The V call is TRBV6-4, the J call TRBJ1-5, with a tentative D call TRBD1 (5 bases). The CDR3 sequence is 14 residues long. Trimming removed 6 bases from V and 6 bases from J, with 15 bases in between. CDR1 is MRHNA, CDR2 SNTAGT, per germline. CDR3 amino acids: CASRVKVRGQPQHF. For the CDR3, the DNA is TGTGCCAGCAGGGTCAAGGTAAGGGGTCAGCCCCAGCATTTT.

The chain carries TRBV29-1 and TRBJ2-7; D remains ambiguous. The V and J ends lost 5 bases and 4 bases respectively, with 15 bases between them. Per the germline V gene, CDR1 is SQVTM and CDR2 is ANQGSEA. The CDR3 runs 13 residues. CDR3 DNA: TGCAGCGTTCGACTTGGCCCACCTTACGAGCAGTACTTC. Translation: CSVRLGPPYEQYF.

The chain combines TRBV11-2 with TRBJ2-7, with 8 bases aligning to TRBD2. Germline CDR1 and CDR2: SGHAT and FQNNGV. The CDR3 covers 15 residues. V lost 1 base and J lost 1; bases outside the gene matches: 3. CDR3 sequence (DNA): TGTGCCAGCAGCTTAGGAATAGCGGGGTCCTACGAGCAGTACTTC. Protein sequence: CASSLGIAGSYEQYF.

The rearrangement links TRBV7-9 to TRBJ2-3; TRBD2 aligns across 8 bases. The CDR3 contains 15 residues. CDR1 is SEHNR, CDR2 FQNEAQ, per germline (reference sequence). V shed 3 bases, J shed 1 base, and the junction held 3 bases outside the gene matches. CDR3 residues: CASSFELAGTDTQYF. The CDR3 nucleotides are TGTGCCAGCAGCTTCGAACTAGCGGGCACAGATACGCAGTATTTT.

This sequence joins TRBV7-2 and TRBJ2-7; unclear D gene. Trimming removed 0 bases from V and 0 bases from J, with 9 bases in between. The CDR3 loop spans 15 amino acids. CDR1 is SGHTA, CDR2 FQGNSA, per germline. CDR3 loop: CASSLAKHFSYEQYF. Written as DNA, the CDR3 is TGTGCCAGCAGCTTAGCCAAACACTTCTCCTACGAGCAGTACTTC.

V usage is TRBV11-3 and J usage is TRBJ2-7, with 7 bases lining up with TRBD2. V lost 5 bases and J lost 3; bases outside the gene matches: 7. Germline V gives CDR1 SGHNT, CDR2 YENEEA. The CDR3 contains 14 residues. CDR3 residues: CASSPGLGNYEQYF. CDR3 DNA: TGTGCCAGCAGCCCCGGACTAGGGAACTACGAGCAGTACTTC.

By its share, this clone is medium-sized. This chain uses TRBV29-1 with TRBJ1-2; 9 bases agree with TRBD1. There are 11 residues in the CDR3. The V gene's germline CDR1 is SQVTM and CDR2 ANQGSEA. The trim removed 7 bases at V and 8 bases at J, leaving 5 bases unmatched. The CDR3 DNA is TGCAGCGCCCGGGACAGGGAAGGCTACACCTTC. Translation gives CSARDREGYTF. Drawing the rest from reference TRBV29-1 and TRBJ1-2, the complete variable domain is SAVISQKPSRDICQRGTSLTIQCQVDSQVTMMFWYRQQPGQSLTLIATANQGSEATYESGFVIDKFPISRPNLTFSTLTVSNMSPEDSSIYLCSARDREGYTFGSGTRLTVV.

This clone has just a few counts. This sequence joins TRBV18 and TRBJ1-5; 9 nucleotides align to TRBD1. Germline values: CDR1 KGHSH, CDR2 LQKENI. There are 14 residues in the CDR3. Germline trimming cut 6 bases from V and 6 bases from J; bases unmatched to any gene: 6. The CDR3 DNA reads TGTGCCAGCTCGCCCGACAGGGGGATTCAGCCCCAGCATTTT. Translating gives CASSPDRGIQPQHF.

The CDR3 loop reads CASSIWGRGANTGELFF. The CDR3 nucleotides read TGTGCCAGTAGTATCTGGGGGAGAGGGGCGAACACCGGGGAGCTGTTTTTT. The chain joins TRBV19 to TRBJ2-2, with D possibly called TRBD1 or TRBD2 (5 bases each). This CDR3 is built from 17 residues. With 3 bases removed from V and 0 bases from J, the gap between germline ends came to 14 bases. Germline CDR1 and CDR2: LNHDA and SQIVND (reference sequence).